The T cell receptor beta chain under discussion was sequenced for a study of cytomegalovirus exposure and HLA in healthy donors (TCRdb year 2017). General notes on the study: The 700 or so repertoires of the first cohort and the roughly 120 validation repertoires were produced on the same platform, according to a later analysis. The aim of the study was to test whether cataloging public T cell receptors could identify signatures of past pathogen exposure. Besides the first cohort of approximately 670 subjects, a separate validation cohort made up of roughly 120 different subjects was used. To predict cytomegalovirus infection status, the study combined high-throughput TCR immunosequencing, statistical association of individual TCRs with disease status, and machine learning.

Trimming at the junction amounts to 5 bases on V and 6 bases on J, and the germline ends lie 13 bases apart. Including the terminal cysteine and phenylalanine, the CDR3 comprises 13 residues. The kept DNA is CDR3 alone, 39 bases in frame from the first base. CDR1 and CDR2 are read off the germline V gene as MDHEN and SYDVKM. A note on this clone: Its antigen remains unidentified. Per-nucleotide qualities are absent, and no much larger clonotype sits a single base away.

The protocol used for the library was the immunoSEQ multiplex PCR assay. On the authors' methods: A statistical classification framework was built to diagnose cytomegalovirus status from the catalog of TCR beta chain sequences. Held by TCRdb, this immuneACCESS table contains in-frame sequences only and omits some clones. Under half of the omission traces to an unresolved V gene where checked; the cause of the rest is unknown. The V and J calls and the clone size are those of that table, but D and trimming were determined from the DNA. This sample gives 150,000 to 200,000 clones in total; about 85% of them show up just once. 15% to 20% of the sample comes from the top ten. The donors belonged to the validation cohort of about 130 subjects, which was separate from the 666-subject first cohort. Points the paper makes about the study in general: A later analysis had no HLA typing for the validation cohort, so co-occurrence there was scored across all 130 or so repertoires. A few of the identified cytomegalovirus-associated TCR beta chains were confirmed in vitro to be specific for cytomegalovirus antigens. The study gave a list of 150 to 200 TCR beta chains associated with cytomegalovirus. Most TCR sequences were observed very rarely across donors, whereas some public TCRs were present in many individuals. According to the authors, the approach could potentially be generalized to other disease states and immunological phenotypes. A later analysis found that TCRs clustered in the first cohort also tended to co-occur in the roughly 120 validation repertoires, with more than 90% of cluster scores above 0. In both the original and validation cohorts, the classifier was reported to diagnose cytomegalovirus status with high specificity and sensitivity.

The sequence was collected from a man in his late teens or twenties in good health and CMV-seropositive. The chain is made from TRBV28 and TRBJ1-1; the D gene is perhaps TRBD1, on 5 matching bases. The source material was PBMCs. The bases read TGTGCCAGCAGTCTAGACCAGGGCGCTGAAGCTTTCTTT. Translated, this gives CASSLDQGAEAFF.